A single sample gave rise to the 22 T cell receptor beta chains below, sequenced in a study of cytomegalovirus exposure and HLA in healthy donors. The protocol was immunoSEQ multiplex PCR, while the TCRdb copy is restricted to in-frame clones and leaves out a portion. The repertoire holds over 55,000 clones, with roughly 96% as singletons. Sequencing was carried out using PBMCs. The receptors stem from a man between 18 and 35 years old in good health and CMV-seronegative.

CDR3: CASSVHYRTGGGQETQYF. The CDR3 bases are TGTGCCAGCAGTGTTCATTACAGAACAGGGGGTGGCCAAGAGACCCAGTACTTC. The rearrangement joins TRBV2 to TRBJ2-5; the match to TRBD1 covers 8 bases. The CDR3 has 18 residues. Trimming took 4 bases from V and 1 from J; bases not matched to a gene: 14. Germline CDR1 SNHLY, CDR2 FYNNEI.

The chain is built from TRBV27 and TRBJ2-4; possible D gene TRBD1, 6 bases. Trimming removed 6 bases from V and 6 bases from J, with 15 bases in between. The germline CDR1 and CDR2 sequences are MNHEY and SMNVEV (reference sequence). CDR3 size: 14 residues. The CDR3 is CASSITGSGNIQYF. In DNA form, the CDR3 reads TGTGCCAGCAGCATTACAGGGTCGGGAAACATTCAGTACTTC.

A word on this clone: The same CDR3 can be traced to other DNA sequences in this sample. CDR3 sequence: CASSVVGQGAGELFF. In nucleotides, the CDR3 is TGTGCCAGCAGCGTAGTGGGACAGGGGGCCGGGGAGCTGTTTTTT. V gene TRBV9 combines with J gene TRBJ2-2; 11 bases align to TRBD1. Unmatched junction bases numbered 1, after V lost 0 bases and J lost 6 bases. CDR1 and CDR2 (germline): SGDLS, YYNGEE. The CDR3 totals 15 residues.

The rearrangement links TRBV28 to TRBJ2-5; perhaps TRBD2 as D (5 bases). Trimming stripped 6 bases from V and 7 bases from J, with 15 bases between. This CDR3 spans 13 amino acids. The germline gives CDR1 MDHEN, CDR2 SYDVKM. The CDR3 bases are TGTGCCAGCAGACGGGGTACCTCGGGGACCCAGTACTTC. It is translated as CASRRGTSGTQYF.

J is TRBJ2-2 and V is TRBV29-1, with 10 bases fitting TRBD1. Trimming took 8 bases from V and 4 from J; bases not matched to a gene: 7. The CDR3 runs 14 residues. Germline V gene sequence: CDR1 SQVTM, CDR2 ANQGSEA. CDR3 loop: CSTSGTGATGELFF. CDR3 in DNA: TGCAGCACCTCCGGGACAGGGGCCACCGGGGAGCTGTTTTTT.

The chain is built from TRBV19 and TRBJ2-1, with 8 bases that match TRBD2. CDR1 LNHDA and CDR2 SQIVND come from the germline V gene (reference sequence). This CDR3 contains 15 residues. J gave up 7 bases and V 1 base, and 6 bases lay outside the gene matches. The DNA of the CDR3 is TGTGCCAGTAGTATAGCGGGAGGGCCGGGTAATGAGCAGTTCTTC. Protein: CASSIAGGPGNEQFF.

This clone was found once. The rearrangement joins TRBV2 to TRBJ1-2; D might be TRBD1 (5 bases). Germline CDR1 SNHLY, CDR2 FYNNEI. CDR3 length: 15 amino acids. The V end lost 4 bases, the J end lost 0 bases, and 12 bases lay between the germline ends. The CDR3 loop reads CASSASQTANYGYTF. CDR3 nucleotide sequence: TGTGCCAGCAGTGCCTCCCAGACAGCTAACTATGGCTACACCTTC.

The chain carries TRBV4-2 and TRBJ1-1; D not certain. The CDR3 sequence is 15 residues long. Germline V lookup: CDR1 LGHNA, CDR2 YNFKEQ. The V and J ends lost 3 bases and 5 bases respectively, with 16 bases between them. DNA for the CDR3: TGTGCCAGCAGCCACCCCAATTCCCCGCAGACTGAAGCTTTCTTT. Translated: CASSHPNSPQTEAFF.

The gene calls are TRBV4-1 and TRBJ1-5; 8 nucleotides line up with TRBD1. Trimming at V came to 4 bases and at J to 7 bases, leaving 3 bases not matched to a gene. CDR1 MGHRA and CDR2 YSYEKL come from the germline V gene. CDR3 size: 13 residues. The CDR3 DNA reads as TGCGCCAGCAGCCGTGACAGGGGACAGCCCCAGCATTTT. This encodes CASSRDRGQPQHF.

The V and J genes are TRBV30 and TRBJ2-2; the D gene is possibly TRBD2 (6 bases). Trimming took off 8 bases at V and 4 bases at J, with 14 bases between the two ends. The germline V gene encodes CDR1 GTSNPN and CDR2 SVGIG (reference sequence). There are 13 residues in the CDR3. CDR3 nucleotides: TGTGCCGGGTTAAGCGGGTCCACCGGGGAGCTGTTTTTT. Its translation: CAGLSGSTGELFF.

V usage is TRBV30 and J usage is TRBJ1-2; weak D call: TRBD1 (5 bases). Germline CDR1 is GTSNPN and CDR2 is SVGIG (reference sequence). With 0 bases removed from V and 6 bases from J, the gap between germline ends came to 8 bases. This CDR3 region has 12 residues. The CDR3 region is CAWSVGGDGYTF. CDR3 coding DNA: TGTGCCTGGAGTGTTGGAGGGGATGGCTACACCTTC.

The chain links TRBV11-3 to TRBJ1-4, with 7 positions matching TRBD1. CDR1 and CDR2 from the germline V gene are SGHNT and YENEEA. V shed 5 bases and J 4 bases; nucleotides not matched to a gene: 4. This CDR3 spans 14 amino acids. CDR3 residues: CASSRGTDNEKLFF. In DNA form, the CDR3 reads TGTGCCAGCAGCCGCGGGACAGATAATGAAAAACTGTTTTTT. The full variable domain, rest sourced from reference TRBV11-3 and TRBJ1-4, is EAGVVQSPRYKIIEKKQPVAFWCNPISGHNTLYWYLQNLGQGPELLIRYENEEAVDDSQLPKDRFSAERLKGVDSTLKIQPAELGDSAVYLCASSRGTDNEKLFFGSGTQLSVL.

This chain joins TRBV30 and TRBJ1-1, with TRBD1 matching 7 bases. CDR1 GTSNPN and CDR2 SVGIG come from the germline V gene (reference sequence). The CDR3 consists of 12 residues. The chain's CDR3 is CAGGQPNTEAFF. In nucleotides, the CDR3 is TGTGCGGGGGGACAGCCGAACACTGAAGCTTTCTTT.

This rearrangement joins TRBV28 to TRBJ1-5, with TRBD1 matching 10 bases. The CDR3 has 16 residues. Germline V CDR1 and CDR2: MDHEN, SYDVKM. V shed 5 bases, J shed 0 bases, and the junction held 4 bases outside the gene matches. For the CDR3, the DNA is TGTGCCAGCAGTCCCCGGGACAGGGGTAGCAATCAGCCCCAGCATTTT. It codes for CASSPRDRGSNQPQHF.

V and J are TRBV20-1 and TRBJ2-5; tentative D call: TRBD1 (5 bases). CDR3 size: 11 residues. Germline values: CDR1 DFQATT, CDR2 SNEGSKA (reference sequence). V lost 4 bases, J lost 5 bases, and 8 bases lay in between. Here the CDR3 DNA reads TGCAGTGCTAAGGGGTACGAGACCCAGTACTTC. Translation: CSAKGYETQYF.

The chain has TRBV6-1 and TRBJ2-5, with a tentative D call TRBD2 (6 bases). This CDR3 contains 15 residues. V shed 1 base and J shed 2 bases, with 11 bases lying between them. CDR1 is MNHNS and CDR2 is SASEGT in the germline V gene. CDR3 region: CASSEGGTRQETQYF. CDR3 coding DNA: TGTGCCAGCAGTGAAGGCGGGACCCGACAAGAGACCCAGTACTTC.

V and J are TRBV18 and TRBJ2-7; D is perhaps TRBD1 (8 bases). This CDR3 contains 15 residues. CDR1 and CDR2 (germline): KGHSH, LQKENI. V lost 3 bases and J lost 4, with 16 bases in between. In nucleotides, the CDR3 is TGTGCCAGCTCACCCCAACAGGGGGGGTTTTACGAGCAGTACTTC. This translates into CASSPQQGGFYEQYF.

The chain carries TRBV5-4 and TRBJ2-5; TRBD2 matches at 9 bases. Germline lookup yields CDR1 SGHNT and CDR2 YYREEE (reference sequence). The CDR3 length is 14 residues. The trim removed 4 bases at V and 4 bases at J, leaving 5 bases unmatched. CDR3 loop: CASSQVAGVETQYF. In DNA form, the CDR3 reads TGTGCCAGCAGCCAAGTAGCGGGAGTAGAGACCCAGTACTTC.

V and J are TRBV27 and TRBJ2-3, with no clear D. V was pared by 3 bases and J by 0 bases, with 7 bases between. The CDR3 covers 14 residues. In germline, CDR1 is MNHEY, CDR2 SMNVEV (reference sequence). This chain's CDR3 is CASSLFSSTDTQYF. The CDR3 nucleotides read TGTGCCAGCAGTTTGTTTTCTAGCACAGATACGCAGTATTTT.

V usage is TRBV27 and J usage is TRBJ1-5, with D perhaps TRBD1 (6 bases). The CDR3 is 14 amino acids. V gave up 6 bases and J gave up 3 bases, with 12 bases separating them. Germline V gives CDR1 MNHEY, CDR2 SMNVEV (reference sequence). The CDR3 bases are TGTGCCAGCAGGCCAGGGGCGGACAATCAGCCCCAGCATTTT. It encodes CASRPGADNQPQHF.

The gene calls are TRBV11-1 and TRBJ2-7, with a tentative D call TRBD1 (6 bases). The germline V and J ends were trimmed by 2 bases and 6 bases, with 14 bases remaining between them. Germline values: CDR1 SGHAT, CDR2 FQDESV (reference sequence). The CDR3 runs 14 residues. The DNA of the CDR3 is TGTGCCAGCAGCTTAACGGGACACACGGGCGAGCAGTACTTC. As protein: CASSLTGHTGEQYF.

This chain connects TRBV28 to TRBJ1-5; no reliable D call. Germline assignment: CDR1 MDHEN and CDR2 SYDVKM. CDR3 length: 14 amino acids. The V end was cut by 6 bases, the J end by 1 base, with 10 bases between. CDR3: CASSPPGSNQPQHF. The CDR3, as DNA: TGTGCCAGCAGCCCCCCGGGGAGCAATCAGCCCCAGCATTTT.